Following are 12 T cell receptor beta chains from one sample sequenced in a study of cytomegalovirus exposure and HLA in healthy donors. Using immunoSEQ multiplex PCR, the repertoire was profiled, and TCRdb retains in-frame clones only, with some absent. Counted here are under 200,000 clones, under 90% occurring once; the ten biggest clones make up 4% to 5%. The sample consisted of PBMCs. These receptors were collected from a man between 18 and 29 years old in good health and CMV-seropositive.

This clone was counted only a few times. The chain links TRBV5-1 to TRBJ1-4, with unresolved D. Trimming shortened V by 3 bases and J by 6 bases, and 9 bases separated the two germline ends. Germline V CDR1 and CDR2: SGHRS, YFSETQ. The CDR3 has 13 residues. The CDR3 region has the DNA TGCGCCAGCAGCTGGGAAGCGGATGAAAAACTGTTTTTT. This gives the protein CASSWEADEKLFF.

The rearrangement joins TRBV28 to TRBJ2-7, with 9 bases fitting TRBD2. V was clipped by 4 bases and J by 0 bases; unmatched bases: 10. Germline V gives CDR1 MDHEN, CDR2 SYDVKM. There are 17 residues in the CDR3. CDR3 amino acids: CASSSNPGTSISYEQYF. In DNA form, the CDR3 reads TGTGCCAGCAGTTCCAACCCCGGGACTAGCATCTCCTACGAGCAGTACTTC.

This clone was counted a single time. Additional DNA sequences in this sample encode the identical CDR3. The V gene is TRBV5-6, the J gene TRBJ1-1, with D possibly being TRBD1 (6 bases). V lost 0 bases and J lost 3, with 6 bases in between. Germline values: CDR1 SGHDT, CDR2 YYEEEE. The CDR3 has 13 amino acids. The CDR3 reads CASSLAGDTEAFF. For the CDR3, the DNA is TGTGCCAGCAGCTTGGCAGGGGACACTGAAGCTTTCTTT.

The V gene is TRBV7-9, the J gene TRBJ2-7; TRBD1 might be the D (5 bases). This CDR3 spans 12 amino acids. Germline V CDR1 and CDR2: SEHNR, FQNEAQ (reference sequence). Trimming removed 1 base from V and 7 bases from J, with 8 bases in between. In DNA, the CDR3 is TGTGCCAGCAGCTTAGAAGGGGAAGAGCAGTACTTC. It is translated as CASSLEGEEQYF.

The rearrangement links TRBV19 to TRBJ1-2; 9 positions agree with TRBD1. Germline V lookup: CDR1 LNHDA, CDR2 SQIVND (reference sequence). The CDR3 loop spans 14 amino acids. V lost 6 bases, J lost 3 bases, and 5 bases stayed unmatched. This chain's CDR3 is CASSPTGGDYGYTF. CDR3 DNA sequence: TGTGCCAGTAGCCCCACAGGGGGCGACTATGGCTACACCTTC.

The chain recombines TRBV9 with TRBJ2-5; 7 nucleotides match TRBD1. V was pared by 0 bases and J by 4 bases, with 3 bases of the junction left unmatched. This CDR3 comprises 14 residues. Germline V gives CDR1 SGDLS, CDR2 YYNGEE. The CDR3 sequence is CASSVAPGGETQYF. The CDR3, as DNA: TGTGCCAGCAGCGTAGCGCCAGGGGGAGAGACCCAGTACTTC. Together with reference TRBV9 and TRBJ2-5, the CDR3 gives the full variable domain: DSGVTQTPKHLITATGQRVTLRCSPRSGDLSVYWYQQSLDQGLQFLIQYYNGEERAKGNILERFSAQQFPDLHSELNLSSLELGDSALYFCASSVAPGGETQYFGPGTRLLVL.

This clone came up once. CDR3 residues: CASTLSGDYGYTF. The DNA of the CDR3 is TGTGCCAGCACTTTATCGGGGGACTATGGCTACACCTTC. The chain combines TRBV6-1 with TRBJ1-2; tentatively, D is TRBD1 (5 bases). V was cut by 7 bases and J by 3 bases, with 12 bases left in between. Per germline, CDR1 MNHNS and CDR2 SASEGT. The CDR3 consists of 13 residues.

This sequence joins TRBV6-5 and TRBJ1-3; 8 bases are a match to TRBD1. V was pared by 5 bases and J by 4 bases, with 4 bases of the junction left unmatched. The CDR3 loop spans 14 amino acids. In germline, CDR1 is MNHEY, CDR2 SVGAGI. The CDR3 DNA reads TGTGCCAGCAGTCGGACAGGGAGAGGAAACACCATATATTTT. Protein sequence: CASSRTGRGNTIYF.

CDR3 region: CASSSEETGRGTGELFF. CDR3 in DNA: TGTGCCAGCAGTTCCGAGGAGACAGGGCGGGGCACCGGGGAGCTGTTTTTT. The rearrangement links TRBV27 to TRBJ2-2; weak D call: TRBD1 (7 bases). V was trimmed by 4 bases and J by 4 bases, leaving 19 bases between them. CDR3 length: 17 amino acids. Germline V lookup: CDR1 MNHEY, CDR2 SMNVEV (reference sequence).

In regard to this clone: One end of the junction varies from germline; a read error may be responsible. The rearrangement links TRBV29-1 to TRBJ1-1, with D tentatively TRBD1 (5 bases). The CDR3 consists of 16 residues. Looked up from germline, CDR1 is SQVTM and CDR2 is ANQGSEA. This CDR3 reads CSVEVQGKGAGTEAFF. The CDR3 coding sequence is TGCAGCGTCGAAGTCCAGGGAAAAGGTGCGGGGACTGAAGCTTTCTTT.

Of note for this clone: This sample also contains other DNA sequences that code for the same CDR3. The V and J genes are TRBV9 and TRBJ2-7, with 10 bases aligning to TRBD2. With 3 bases clipped from V and 3 bases from J, the junction kept 3 bases outside the gene matches. CDR3 length: 14 residues. Per the germline V gene, CDR1 is SGDLS and CDR2 is YYNGEE. CDR3 coding DNA: TGTGCCAGCAGCGCCGGACTAGCGGACTACGAGCAGTACTTC. The encoded protein is CASSAGLADYEQYF. The complete variable domain, with remaining parts taken from reference TRBV9 and TRBJ2-7, reads DSGVTQTPKHLITATGQRVTLRCSPRSGDLSVYWYQQSLDQGLQFLIQYYNGEERAKGNILERFSAQQFPDLHSELNLSSLELGDSALYFCASSAGLADYEQYFGPGTRLTVT.

CDR3 sequence (DNA): TGTGCCACCACTCCCAGGGCGGGAGAGGACACCGGGGAGCTGTTTTTT. Its protein is CATTPRAGEDTGELFF. This chain links TRBV10-3 with TRBJ2-2; 7 bases line up with TRBD2. The junction had 14 bases not matched to a gene; V was cut back by 10 bases and J by 3 bases. The CDR3 loop spans 16 amino acids. Looked up from germline, CDR1 is ENHRY and CDR2 is SYGVKD.